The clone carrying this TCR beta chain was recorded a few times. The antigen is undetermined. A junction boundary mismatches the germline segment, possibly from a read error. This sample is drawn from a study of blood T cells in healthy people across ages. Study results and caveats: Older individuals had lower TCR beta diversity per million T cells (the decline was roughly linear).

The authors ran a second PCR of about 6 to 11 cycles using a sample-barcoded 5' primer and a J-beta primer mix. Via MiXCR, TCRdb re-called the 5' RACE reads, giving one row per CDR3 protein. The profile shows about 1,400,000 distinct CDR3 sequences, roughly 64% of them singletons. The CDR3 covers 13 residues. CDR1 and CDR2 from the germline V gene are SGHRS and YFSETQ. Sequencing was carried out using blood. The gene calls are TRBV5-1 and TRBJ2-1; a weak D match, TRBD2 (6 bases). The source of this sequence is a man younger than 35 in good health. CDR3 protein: CASRESSYNEQFF. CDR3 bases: TGTGCCAGCCGGGAGAGCTCCTACAATGAGCAGTTCTTC. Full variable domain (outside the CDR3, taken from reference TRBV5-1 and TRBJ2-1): KAGVTQTPRYLIKTRGQQVTLSCSPISGHRSVSWYQQTPGQGLQFLFEYFSETQRNKGNFPGRFSGRQFSNSRSEMNVSTLELGDSALYLCASRESSYNEQFFGPGTRLTVL.